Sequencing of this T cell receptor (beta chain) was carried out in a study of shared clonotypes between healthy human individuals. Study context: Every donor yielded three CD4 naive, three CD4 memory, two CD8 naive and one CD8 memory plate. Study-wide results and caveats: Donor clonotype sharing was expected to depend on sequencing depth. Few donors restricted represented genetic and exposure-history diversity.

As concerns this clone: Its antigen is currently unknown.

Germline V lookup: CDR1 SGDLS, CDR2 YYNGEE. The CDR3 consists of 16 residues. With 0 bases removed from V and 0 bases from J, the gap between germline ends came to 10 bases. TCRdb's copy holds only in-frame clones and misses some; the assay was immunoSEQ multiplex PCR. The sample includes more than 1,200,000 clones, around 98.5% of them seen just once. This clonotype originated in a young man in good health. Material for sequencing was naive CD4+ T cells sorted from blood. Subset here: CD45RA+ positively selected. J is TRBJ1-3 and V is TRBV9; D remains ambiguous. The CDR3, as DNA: TGTGCCAGCAGCGTAGTGGGCACGGGCTCTGGAAACACCATATATTTT. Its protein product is CASSVVGTGSGNTIYF.